This T cell receptor (beta chain) appears in the sequencing data of a study of identical twins. Carrying unique molecular identifiers, the cDNA also gained a universal primer site through template switching. Each CDR3 protein is one row after TCRdb ran MiXCR on the 5' RACE reads. Here the sample spans approximately 630,000 distinct CDR3 sequences, just over 7% being singletons. Study-wide results and limits: Carriage of fewer insertions was seen in abundant cord blood beta clonotypes, whereas memory repertoires showed none.

Per the germline V gene, CDR1 is SGHVS and CDR2 is FQNEAQ. This CDR3 is built from 16 residues. The V segment lost 1 base and the J segment 5 bases; nucleotides outside the gene matches: 4. All donors were healthy Caucasians. In its sample, this clonotype was seen many times. Its antigen is as yet unknown. The sample was also linked to a second study, of yellow fever vaccine responses in identical twins.

Sequences were obtained from PBMCs. The chain has TRBV7-8 and TRBJ2-7; the match to TRBD2 covers 14 bases. The TCR comes from a woman between 18 and 29 years old in good health. This CDR3 reads CASSLGTSGRMHEQYF. The CDR3 nucleotides are TGTGCCAGCAGCTTAGGGACTAGCGGGAGGATGCACGAGCAGTACTTC.